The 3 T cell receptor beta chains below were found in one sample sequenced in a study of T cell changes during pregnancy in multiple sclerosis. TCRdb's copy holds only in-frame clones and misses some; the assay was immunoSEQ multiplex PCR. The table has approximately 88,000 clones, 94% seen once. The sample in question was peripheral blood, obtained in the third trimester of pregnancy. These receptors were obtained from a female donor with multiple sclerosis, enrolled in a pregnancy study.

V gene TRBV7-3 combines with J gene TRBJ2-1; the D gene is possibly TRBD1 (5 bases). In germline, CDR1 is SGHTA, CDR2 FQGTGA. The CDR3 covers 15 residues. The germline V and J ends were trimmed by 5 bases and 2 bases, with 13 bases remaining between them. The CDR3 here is CASSRWQGTYNEQFF. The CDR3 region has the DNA TGTGCCAGCAGCCGATGGCAGGGTACCTACAATGAGCAGTTCTTC.

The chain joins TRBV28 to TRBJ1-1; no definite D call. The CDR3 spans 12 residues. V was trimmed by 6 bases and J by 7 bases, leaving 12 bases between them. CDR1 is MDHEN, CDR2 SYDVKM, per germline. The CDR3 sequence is CASRPLLGEAFF. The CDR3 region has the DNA TGTGCCAGCAGGCCTCTTCTCGGTGAAGCTTTCTTT. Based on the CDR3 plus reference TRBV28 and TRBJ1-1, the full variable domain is DVKVTQSSRYLVKRTGEKVFLECVQDMDHENMFWYRQDPGLGLRLIYFSYDVKMKEKGDIPEGYSVSREKKERFSLILESASTNQTSMYLCASRPLLGEAFFGQGTRLTVV.

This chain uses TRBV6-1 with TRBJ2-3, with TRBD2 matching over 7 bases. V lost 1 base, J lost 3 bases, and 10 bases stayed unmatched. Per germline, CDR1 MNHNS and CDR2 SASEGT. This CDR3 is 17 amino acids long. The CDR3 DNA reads TGTGCCAGCAGTGAAGGGGTTCTAGCGGTGATAACAGATACGCAGTATTTT. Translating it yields CASSEGVLAVITDTQYF.